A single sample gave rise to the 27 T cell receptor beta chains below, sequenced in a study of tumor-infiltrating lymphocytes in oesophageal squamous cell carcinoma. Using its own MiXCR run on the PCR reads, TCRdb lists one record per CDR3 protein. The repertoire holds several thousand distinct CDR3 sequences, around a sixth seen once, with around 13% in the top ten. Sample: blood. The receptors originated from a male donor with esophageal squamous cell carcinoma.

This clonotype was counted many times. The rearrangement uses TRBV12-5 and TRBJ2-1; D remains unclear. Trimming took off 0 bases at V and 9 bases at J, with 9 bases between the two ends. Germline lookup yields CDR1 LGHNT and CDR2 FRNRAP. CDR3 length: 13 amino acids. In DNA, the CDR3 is TGTGCTAGTGGTTTGGTAGGTAGGGCTGAGCAGTTCTTC. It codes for CASGLVGRAEQFF.

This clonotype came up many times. CDR3 nucleotide sequence: TGTGCCAGCAAGTACAGGAGCTCCTACGAGCAGTACTTC. Its protein is CASKYRSSYEQYF. The chain couples TRBV2 to TRBJ2-7; maybe TRBD1 (5 bases). Trimming left V 7 bases short and J 0 bases short, with 10 bases between. The CDR3 is made up of 13 amino acids. Per germline, CDR1 SNHLY and CDR2 FYNNEI.

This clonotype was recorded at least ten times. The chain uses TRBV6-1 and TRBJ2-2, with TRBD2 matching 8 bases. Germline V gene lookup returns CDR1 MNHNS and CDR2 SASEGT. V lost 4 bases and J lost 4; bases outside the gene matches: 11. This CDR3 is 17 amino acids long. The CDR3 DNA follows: TGTGCCAGCAGTGCTCGCCCTCCGGGGGGGGTCACCGGGGAGCTGTTTTTT. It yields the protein CASSARPPGGVTGELFF.

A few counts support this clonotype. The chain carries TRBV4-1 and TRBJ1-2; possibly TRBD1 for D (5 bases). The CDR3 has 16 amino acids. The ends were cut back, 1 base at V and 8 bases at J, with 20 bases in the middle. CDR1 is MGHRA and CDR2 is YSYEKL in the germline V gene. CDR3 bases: TGCGCCAGCAGCCAAGGAGCGGCAGGGAGATCGATCGGCTACACCTTC. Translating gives CASSQGAAGRSIGYTF.

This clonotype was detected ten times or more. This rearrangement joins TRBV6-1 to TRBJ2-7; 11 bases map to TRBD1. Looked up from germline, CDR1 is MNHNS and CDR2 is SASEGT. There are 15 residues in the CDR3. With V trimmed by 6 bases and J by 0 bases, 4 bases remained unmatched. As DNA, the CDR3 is TGTGCCAGCAGATGGGACAGGGGGTCCTCCTACGAGCAGTACTTC. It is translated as CASRWDRGSSYEQYF.

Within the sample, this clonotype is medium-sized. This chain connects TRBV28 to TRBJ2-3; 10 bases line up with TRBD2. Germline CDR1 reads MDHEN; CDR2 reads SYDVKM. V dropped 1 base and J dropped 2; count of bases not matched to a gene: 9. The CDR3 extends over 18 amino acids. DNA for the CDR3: TGTGCCAGCAGTTTATATGGGTTTAGCGGGGGGAACACAGATACGCAGTATTTT. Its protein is CASSLYGFSGGNTDTQYF.

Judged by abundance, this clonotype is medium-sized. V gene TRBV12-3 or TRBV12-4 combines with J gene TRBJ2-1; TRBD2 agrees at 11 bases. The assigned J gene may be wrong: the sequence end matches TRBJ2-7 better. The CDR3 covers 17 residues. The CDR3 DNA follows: TGTGCCAGCAGCAAGCGGACTAGCGGGTTCCTCTACAATGAGCAGTACTTC. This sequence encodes CASSKRTSGFLYNEQYF.

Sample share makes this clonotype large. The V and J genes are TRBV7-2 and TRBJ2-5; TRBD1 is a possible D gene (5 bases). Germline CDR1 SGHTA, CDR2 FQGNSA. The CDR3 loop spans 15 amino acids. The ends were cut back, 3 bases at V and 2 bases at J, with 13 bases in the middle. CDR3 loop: CASSLGRATQETQYF. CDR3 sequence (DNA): TGTGCCAGCAGCTTGGGCAGGGCGACTCAAGAGACCCAGTACTTC.

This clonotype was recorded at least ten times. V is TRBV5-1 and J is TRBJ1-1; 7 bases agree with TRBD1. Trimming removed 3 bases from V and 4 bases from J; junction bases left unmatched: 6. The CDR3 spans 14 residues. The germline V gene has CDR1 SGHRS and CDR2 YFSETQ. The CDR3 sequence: CASSSYYRGTEAFF. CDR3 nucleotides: TGCGCCAGCAGCTCTTATTACAGGGGCACTGAAGCTTTCTTT.

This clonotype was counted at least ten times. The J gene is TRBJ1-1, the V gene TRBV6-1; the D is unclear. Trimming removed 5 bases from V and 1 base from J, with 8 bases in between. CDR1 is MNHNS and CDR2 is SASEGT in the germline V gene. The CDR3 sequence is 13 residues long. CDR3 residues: CASSLFRNTEAFF. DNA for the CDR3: TGTGCCAGCAGTCTCTTCAGGAACACTGAAGCTTTCTTT.

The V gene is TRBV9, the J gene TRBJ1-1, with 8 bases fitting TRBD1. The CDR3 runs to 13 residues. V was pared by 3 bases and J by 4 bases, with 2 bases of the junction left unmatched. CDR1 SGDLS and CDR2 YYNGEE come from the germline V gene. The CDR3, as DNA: TGTGCCAGCAGCGAGACAGGGGTCACTGAAGCTTTCTTT. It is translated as CASSETGVTEAFF.

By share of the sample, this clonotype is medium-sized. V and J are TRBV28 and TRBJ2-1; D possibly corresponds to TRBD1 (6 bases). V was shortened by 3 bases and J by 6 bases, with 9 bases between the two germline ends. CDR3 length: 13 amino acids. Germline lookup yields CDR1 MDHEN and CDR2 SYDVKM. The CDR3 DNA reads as TGTGCCAGCAGTTTTGTAGGGGGCAATGAGCAGTTCTTC. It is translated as CASSFVGGNEQFF.

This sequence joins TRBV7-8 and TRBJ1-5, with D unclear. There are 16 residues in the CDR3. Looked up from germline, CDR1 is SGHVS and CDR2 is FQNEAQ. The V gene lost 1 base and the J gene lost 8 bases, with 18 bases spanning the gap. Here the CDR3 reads CASSLVTPALGEPQHF. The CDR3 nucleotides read TGTGCCAGCAGCTTAGTGACTCCGGCATTGGGAGAGCCCCAGCATTTT.

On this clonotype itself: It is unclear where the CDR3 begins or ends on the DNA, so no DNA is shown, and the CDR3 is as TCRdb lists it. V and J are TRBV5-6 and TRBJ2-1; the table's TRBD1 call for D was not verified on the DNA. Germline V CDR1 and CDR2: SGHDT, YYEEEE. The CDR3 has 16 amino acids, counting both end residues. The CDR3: CASSQDAGGLWLHLRF.

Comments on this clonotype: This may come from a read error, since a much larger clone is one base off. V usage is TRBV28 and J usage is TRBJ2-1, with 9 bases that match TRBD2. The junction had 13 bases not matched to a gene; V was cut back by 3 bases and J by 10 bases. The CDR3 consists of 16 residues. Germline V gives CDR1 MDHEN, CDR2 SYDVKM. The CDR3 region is CASSFPTGTSSYEQFF. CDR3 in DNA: TGTGCCAGCAGTTTTCCTACAGGGACTAGCTCCTACGAGCAGTTCTTC. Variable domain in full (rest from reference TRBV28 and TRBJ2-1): DVKVTQSSRYLVKRTGEKVFLECVQDMDHENMFWYRQDPGLGLRLIYFSYDVKMKEKGDIPEGYSVSREKKERFSLILESASTNQTSMYLCASSFPTGTSSYEQFFGPGTRLTVL.

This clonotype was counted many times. The CDR3 DNA is TGTGCCAGCAGCCCCTCTTTGGCGGGGGGCCGCCATCAAGGAGTCAATGAGCAGTACTTC. Encoded protein: CASSPSLAGGRHQGVNEQYF. The rearrangement uses TRBV7-9 and TRBJ2-5; 8 bases map to TRBD2. The CDR3 extends over 20 amino acids. CDR1 SEHNR and CDR2 FQNEAQ come from the germline V gene (reference sequence). V shed 5 bases and J 11 bases; nucleotides not matched to a gene: 31.

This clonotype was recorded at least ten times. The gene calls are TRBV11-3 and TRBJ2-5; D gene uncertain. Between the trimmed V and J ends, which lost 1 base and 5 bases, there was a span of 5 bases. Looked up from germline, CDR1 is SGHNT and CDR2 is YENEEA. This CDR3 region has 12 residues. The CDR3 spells CASSLGPETQYF. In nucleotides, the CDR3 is TGTGCCAGCAGCTTAGGGCCCGAGACCCAGTACTTC.

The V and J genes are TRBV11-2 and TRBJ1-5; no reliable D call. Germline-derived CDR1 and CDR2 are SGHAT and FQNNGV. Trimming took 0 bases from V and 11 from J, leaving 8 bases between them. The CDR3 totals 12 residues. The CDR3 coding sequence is TGTGCCAGCAGCTTAGAGGGTGGGACCCAGCATTTT. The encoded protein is CASSLEGGTQHF.

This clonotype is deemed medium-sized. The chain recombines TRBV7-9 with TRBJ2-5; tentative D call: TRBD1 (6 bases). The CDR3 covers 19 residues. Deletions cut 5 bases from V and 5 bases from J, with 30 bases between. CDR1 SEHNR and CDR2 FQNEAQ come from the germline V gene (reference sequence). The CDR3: CASSLSTKKAKQGWETQYF. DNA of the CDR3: TGTGCCAGCAGCCTTAGCACTAAAAAAGCAAAACAGGGATGGGAGACCCAGTACTTC.

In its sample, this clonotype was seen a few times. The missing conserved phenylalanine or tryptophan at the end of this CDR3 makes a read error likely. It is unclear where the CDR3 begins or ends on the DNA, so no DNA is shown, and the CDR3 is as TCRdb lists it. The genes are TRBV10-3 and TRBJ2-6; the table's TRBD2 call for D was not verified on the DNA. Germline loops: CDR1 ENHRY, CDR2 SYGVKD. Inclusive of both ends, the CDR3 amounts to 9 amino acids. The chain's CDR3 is CAISEWGSG.

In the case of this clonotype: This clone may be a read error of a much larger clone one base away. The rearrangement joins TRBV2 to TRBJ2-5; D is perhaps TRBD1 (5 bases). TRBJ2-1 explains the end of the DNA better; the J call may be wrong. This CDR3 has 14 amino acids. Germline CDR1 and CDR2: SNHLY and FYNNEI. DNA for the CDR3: TGTGCCAGCAGTGAAAGGGGATTCGCCTACGAGCAGTTCTTC. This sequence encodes CASSERGFAYEQFF.

CDR3 DNA sequence: TGTGCCAGCAGGTACAGGGGCGTGAACACTGAAGCTTTCTTT. Its protein is CASRYRGVNTEAFF. This chain connects TRBV6-2 or TRBV6-3 to TRBJ1-1, with 7 positions matching TRBD1. CDR1 and CDR2 from the germline V gene are MNHEY and SVGEGT. The CDR3 covers 14 residues. Trimming removed 6 bases from V and 0 bases from J; junction bases left unmatched: 4.

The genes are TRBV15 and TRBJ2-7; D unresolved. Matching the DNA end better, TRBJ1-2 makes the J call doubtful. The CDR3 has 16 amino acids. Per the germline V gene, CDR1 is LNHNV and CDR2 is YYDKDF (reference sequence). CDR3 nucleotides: TGTGCCACCAGCAGAGCCATGGACGCAACCACCTATGGCTACACCTTC. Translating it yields CATSRAMDATTYGYTF.

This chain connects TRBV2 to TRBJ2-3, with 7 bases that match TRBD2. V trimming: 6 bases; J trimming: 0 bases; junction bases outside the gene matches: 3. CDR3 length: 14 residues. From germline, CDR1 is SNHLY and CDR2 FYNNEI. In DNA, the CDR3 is TGTGCCAGCAGGGGGCGGGGGAGCACAGATACGCAGTATTTT. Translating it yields CASRGRGSTDTQYF.

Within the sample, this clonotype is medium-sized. The DNA of the CDR3 is TGTGCCAGCAGCTTAGTCGGGTGGGGACAGAACACTGAAGCTTTCTTT. It codes for CASSLVGWGQNTEAFF. The V gene is TRBV7-2, the J gene TRBJ1-1; possible D gene TRBD1, 6 bases. The CDR3 loop spans 16 amino acids. V was clipped by 1 base and J by 1 base, with 13 bases between them. Per the germline V gene, CDR1 is SGHTA and CDR2 is FQGNSA.

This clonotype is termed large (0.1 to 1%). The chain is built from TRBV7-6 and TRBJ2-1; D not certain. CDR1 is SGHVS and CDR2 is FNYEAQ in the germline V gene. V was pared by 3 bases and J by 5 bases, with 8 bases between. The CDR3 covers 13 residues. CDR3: CASSFWENNEQFF. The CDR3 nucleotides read TGTGCCAGCAGCTTTTGGGAAAACAATGAGCAGTTCTTC.

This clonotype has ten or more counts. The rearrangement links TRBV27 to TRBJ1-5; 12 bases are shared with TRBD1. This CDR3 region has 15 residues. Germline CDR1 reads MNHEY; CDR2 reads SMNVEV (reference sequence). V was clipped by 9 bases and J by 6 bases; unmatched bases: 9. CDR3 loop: CASRAGTGGSQPQHF. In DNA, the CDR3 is TGTGCCAGTAGGGCCGGGACAGGGGGCTCTCAGCCCCAGCATTTT.